The TCR beta chain described here comes from a study of T cell responses to AZD1222 COVID-19 vaccine. The analysis combined second doses at about 4 or about 12 weeks. Note on this clone: Its specificity is not known.

General study findings and limits: Increased Spike-specific TCR breadth and depth were observed after two AZD1222 doses. Repertoires were collected only later (after the peak T cell response had occurred).

Germline CDR1 is SGHRS and CDR2 is YFSETQ. J was trimmed by 3 bases and V by 3 bases; bases with no gene match: 7. The CDR3 is 15 residues long. The data were produced by immunoSEQ multiplex PCR, yet TCRdb's version contains in-frame clones alone and is incomplete. The sample comprises tens of thousands of clones, more than 85% of which are singletons, and roughly 3% rests with the top ten. J is TRBJ1-2 and V is TRBV5-1, with TRBD1 matching over 8 bases. The sequence was obtained from an adult who received the AZD1222 COVID-19 vaccine. The starting material was peripheral blood, obtained 28 days after the second AZD1222 dose. The CDR3, as DNA: TGCGCCAGCAGCTCTTCGGGACAGGCACACTATGGCTACACCTTC. It is translated as CASSSSGQAHYGYTF.